The 9 T cell receptor beta chains reported below all come from one sample, sequenced in a study of blood T cell repertoires in COVID-19. Assay: immunoSEQ multiplex PCR; the TCRdb copy retains only in-frame clones and omits some. The profile shows some 250,000 clones, roughly 80% of them singletons. The sequencing input was peripheral blood. These receptors all stem from a woman aged 55-70 years with active or convalescent COVID-19.

J is TRBJ1-2 and V is TRBV19; 7 nucleotides align to TRBD1. J lost 4 bases, V lost 5 bases, and 16 bases had no gene match. The germline V gene has CDR1 LNHDA and CDR2 SQIVND (reference sequence). CDR3 length: 17 amino acids. CDR3 DNA: TGTGCCAGTAGTTCCAAGACAGGGACACCTTCCCTCTATGGCTACACCTTC. Translating gives CASSSKTGTPSLYGYTF.

The V and J genes are TRBV3-1 (or the pseudogene TRBV3-2) and TRBJ1-1; a weak D match, TRBD1 (5 bases). The germline V gene encodes CDR1 LGHDT and CDR2 YNNKEL (reference sequence). The CDR3 length is 15 residues. V was cut by 0 bases and J by 1 base, with 9 bases left in between. DNA for the CDR3: TGTGCCAGCAGCCAAGACAGCGGGGCGAACACTGAAGCTTTCTTT. Protein: CASSQDSGANTEAFF.

This clone was counted once. The rearrangement links TRBV2 to TRBJ1-4, with 7 nucleotides matching TRBD1. Germline V gene data show CDR1 as SNHLY and CDR2 as FYNNEI. The CDR3 consists of 15 residues. Unmatched junction bases numbered 7, after V lost 2 bases and J lost 7 bases. The CDR3 loop reads CASSESRQGGEKLFF. CDR3 in DNA: TGTGCCAGCAGTGAATCGAGACAGGGTGGTGAAAAACTGTTTTTT.

This clone was picked up a small number of times. This chain connects TRBV6-2 or TRBV6-3 to TRBJ2-3; D might be TRBD1 (6 bases). Germline loops: CDR1 MNHEY, CDR2 SVGEGT. The length of the CDR3 is 15 residues. V was trimmed by 5 bases and J by 0 bases, leaving 12 bases between them. The CDR3 nucleotides read TGTGCCAGCAGTCCAACGGGGACAAGCACAGATACGCAGTATTTT. The encoded protein is CASSPTGTSTDTQYF.

The CDR3 DNA follows: TGCGCCAGCAGCAACGGACTAGCGGGGAACACCGGGGAGCTGTTTTTT. This translates into CASSNGLAGNTGELFF. This chain joins TRBV5-1 and TRBJ2-2; 11 bases map to TRBD2. The V gene end was trimmed by 4 bases and the J gene end by 1 base; junction bases not matched to a gene: 3. In germline, CDR1 is SGHRS, CDR2 YFSETQ. This CDR3 is built from 16 residues.

The chain uses TRBV7-8 and TRBJ2-6; D is unresolved. The ends were cut back, 4 bases at V and 0 bases at J, with 10 bases in the middle. The CDR3 consists of 16 residues. The germline V gene encodes CDR1 SGHVS and CDR2 FQNEAQ. CDR3 in DNA: TGTGCCAGCAGCTCCAGAGGTGGCTCTGGGGCCAACGTCCTGACTTTC. The encoded protein is CASSSRGGSGANVLTF.

The V and J genes are TRBV7-9 and TRBJ2-3, with 7 bases identical to TRBD1. J gave up 11 bases and V 3 bases, and 14 bases lay outside the gene matches. This CDR3 spans 15 amino acids. Germline loops: CDR1 SEHNR, CDR2 FQNEAQ (reference sequence). The CDR3 reads CASSLTRDSKPGQYF. In DNA, the CDR3 is TGTGCCAGCAGCTTGACACGGGACAGTAAGCCTGGGCAGTATTTT.

The V and J genes are TRBV5-1 and TRBJ2-1, with TRBD2 identical over 7 bases. V trimming: 0 bases; J trimming: 10 bases; junction bases outside the gene matches: 19. The CDR3 loop spans 18 amino acids. In germline, CDR1 is SGHRS, CDR2 YFSETQ. The CDR3 spells CASSLGTLSSGPRGEQFF. CDR3 in DNA: TGCGCCAGCAGCTTGGGGACTTTAAGTAGCGGGCCAAGAGGAGAGCAGTTCTTC.

This clone was recorded once. The V and J genes are TRBV20-1 and TRBJ2-5; 8 positions agree with TRBD1. Germline assignment: CDR1 DFQATT and CDR2 SNEGSKA (reference sequence). This CDR3 region has 11 residues. V lost 6 bases and J lost 5; bases outside the gene matches: 2. The CDR3 nucleotides are TGCAGTGCCCGACAGGGGGAGACCCAGTACTTC. It specifies CSARQGETQYF.